Below are 26 T cell receptor beta chains sequenced from a single sample in a study of T cell responses to AZD1222 COVID-19 vaccine. TCRdb keeps only in-frame clones here, not all; method: immunoSEQ multiplex PCR. The repertoire holds some 120,000 clones, with roughly 90% as singletons. The sample was peripheral blood, taken on day 0 of AZD1222 vaccination. Receptors originate from an adult in good health.

The chain recombines TRBV9 with TRBJ1-2, with TRBD1 as a possible D gene (6 bases). The CDR3 spans 14 residues. The germline CDR1 and CDR2 sequences are SGDLS and YYNGEE. V dropped 1 base and J dropped 3 bases, with 10 bases sitting between them. CDR3 sequence (DNA): TGTGCCAGCAGCGTACTCCCAGGGGACTATGGCTACACCTTC. It codes for CASSVLPGDYGYTF.

This rearrangement joins TRBV5-1 to TRBJ2-5, with 7 bases identical to TRBD1. V trimming: 7 bases; J trimming: 1 base; junction bases outside the gene matches: 4. Germline-derived CDR1 and CDR2 are SGHRS and YFSETQ. The CDR3 is made up of 13 amino acids. The CDR3 here is CASAGTAQETQYF. The DNA of the CDR3 is TGCGCCAGCGCTGGGACAGCCCAAGAGACCCAGTACTTC.

The chain has TRBV9 and TRBJ2-7; D not certain. This CDR3 is built from 13 residues. V gave up 3 bases and J gave up 3 bases, with 10 bases separating them. Germline lookup yields CDR1 SGDLS and CDR2 YYNGEE. The chain's CDR3 is CASSGGPRYEQYF. Here the CDR3 DNA reads TGTGCCAGCAGCGGAGGCCCCCGCTACGAGCAGTACTTC.

The J gene is TRBJ1-4, the V gene TRBV20-1; D gene ambiguous. Trimming removed 3 bases at V and 4 bases at J, with 12 bases between. This CDR3 comprises 14 residues. Germline values: CDR1 DFQATT, CDR2 SNEGSKA (reference sequence). Here the CDR3 DNA reads TGCAGTGCTAGTGGAGCACTTAATAATGAAAAACTGTTTTTT. This gives the protein CSASGALNNEKLFF.

This chain joins TRBV30 and TRBJ2-7; TRBD1 aligns across 8 bases. Germline V gene data show CDR1 as GTSNPN and CDR2 as SVGIG (reference sequence). The junction had 6 bases not matched to a gene; V was cut back by 5 bases and J by 3 bases. The length of the CDR3 is 13 residues. Here the CDR3 reads CAWGPGGGYEQYF. The DNA of the CDR3 is TGTGCCTGGGGTCCAGGGGGCGGCTACGAGCAGTACTTC.

The chain links TRBV19 to TRBJ2-1, with 15 bases matching TRBD2. The CDR3 extends over 15 amino acids. With 4 bases clipped from V and 12 bases from J, the junction kept 7 bases outside the gene matches. Germline CDR1 LNHDA, CDR2 SQIVND (reference sequence). Here the CDR3 DNA reads TGTGCCAGTAGTAGGACTAGCGGGAGGGCCGCGGTGCAGTTCTTC. Encoded protein: CASSRTSGRAAVQFF. Based on the CDR3 plus reference TRBV19 and TRBJ2-1, the full variable domain is DGGITQSPKYLFRKEGQNVTLSCEQNLNHDAMYWYRQDPGQGLRLIYYSQIVNDFQKGDIAEGYSVSREKKESFPLTVTSAQKNPTAFYLCASSRTSGRAAVQFFGPGTRLTVL.

This chain links TRBV3-1 (or the pseudogene TRBV3-2) with TRBJ2-7; 8 bases align to TRBD2. Germline loops: CDR1 LGHDT, CDR2 YNNKEL (reference sequence). V lost 2 bases to trimming and J lost 0 bases; unmatched junction nucleotides: 3. The CDR3 loop spans 15 amino acids. CDR3 residues: CASSQRGRSSYEQYF. The DNA of the CDR3 is TGTGCCAGCAGCCAACGCGGGAGGAGCTCCTACGAGCAGTACTTC.

The genes are TRBV12-2 and TRBJ2-7; TRBD1 is taken as the D call from the table, unchecked against the DNA. TRBV12-2 is a pseudogene segment. The CDR3 has 15 residues. The CDR3 here is CASRSGQGPSYEQYF. CDR3 DNA sequence: TGTGCAAGTCGCTCGGGACAGGGTCCTTCCTACGAGCAGTACTTC.

The chain combines TRBV10-3 with TRBJ1-1; 9 bases are a match to TRBD1. The CDR3 sequence is 20 residues long. Germline assignment: CDR1 ENHRY and CDR2 SYGVKD. Trimming at V came to 2 bases and at J to 0 bases, leaving 16 bases not matched to a gene. The CDR3 loop is CAISEVWAPGQGPMNTEAFF. CDR3 in DNA: TGTGCCATCAGTGAGGTTTGGGCGCCGGGACAGGGTCCCATGAACACTGAAGCTTTCTTT.

The chain joins TRBV3-1 (or the pseudogene TRBV3-2) to TRBJ2-3, with 10 nucleotides matching TRBD2. V gave up 1 base and J gave up 4 bases; unmatched junction bases: 8. The CDR3 runs to 17 residues. The germline V gene encodes CDR1 LGHDT and CDR2 YNNKEL (reference sequence). CDR3 region: CASSQAPLAGVSDTQYF. The CDR3 nucleotides read TGTGCCAGCAGCCAAGCTCCCCTAGCGGGAGTCTCAGATACGCAGTATTTT.

The genes are TRBV24-1 and TRBJ2-7, with 7 bases lining up with TRBD1. Germline CDR1 reads KGHDR; CDR2 reads SFDVKD. The CDR3 has 13 amino acids. V shed 3 bases and J 5 bases; nucleotides not matched to a gene: 3. CDR3 coding DNA: TGTGCCACCAGTGATAGTGACAGGGACGAGCAGTACTTC. Amino acids: CATSDSDRDEQYF.

The chain links TRBV29-1 to TRBJ2-1, with D perhaps matching TRBD2 (6 bases). Germline values: CDR1 SQVTM, CDR2 ANQGSEA. There are 14 residues in the CDR3. The germline V and J ends were trimmed by 7 bases and 2 bases, with 15 bases remaining between them. The CDR3 reads CSAATSSPYNEQFF. Written as DNA, the CDR3 is TGCAGCGCCGCAACTAGCTCCCCCTACAATGAGCAGTTCTTC.

The V gene is TRBV6-1, the J gene TRBJ1-4, with no clear D. The CDR3 length is 12 residues. Germline CDR1 reads MNHNS; CDR2 reads SASEGT. The V end lost 3 bases, the J end lost 10 bases, and 9 bases lay between the germline ends. The CDR3 here is CASSERQPKLFF. CDR3 DNA sequence: TGTGCCAGCAGTGAGCGGCAACCAAAACTGTTTTTT.

This clone was detected once. The CDR3 nucleotides read TGTGCCAGCAGCTTATATGAACGCAGGGCGTATGGCTACACCTTC. This gives the protein CASSLYERRAYGYTF. The rearrangement uses TRBV5-4 and TRBJ1-2, with D possibly being TRBD1 (5 bases). V lost 2 bases, J lost 5 bases, and 16 bases lay in between. CDR3 length equals 15 residues. Germline assignment: CDR1 SGHNT and CDR2 YYREEE (reference sequence).

The CDR3 loop reads CASSPPQVNTEAFF. CDR3 bases: TGTGCCAGCTCACCTCCTCAAGTAAACACTGAAGCTTTCTTT. The J gene is TRBJ1-1, the V gene TRBV5-6; no definite D call. From germline, CDR1 is SGHDT and CDR2 YYEEEE. V was pared by 7 bases and J by 2 bases, with 15 bases between. The CDR3 has 14 residues.

V and J are TRBV4-1 and TRBJ2-1, with 7 bases aligning to TRBD2. CDR1 is MGHRA, CDR2 YSYEKL, per germline. The CDR3 runs to 14 residues. J gave up 6 bases and V 4 bases, and 6 bases lay outside the gene matches. CDR3 nucleotides: TGCGCCAGCAGCCTTGGGGGAGGGCCCAATGAGCAGTTCTTC. It encodes CASSLGGGPNEQFF.

This clone was seen once. The chain carries TRBV11-2 and TRBJ1-2; D unclear. The CDR3 has 14 residues. Germline CDR1 is SGHAT and CDR2 is FQNNGV. The V gene lost 2 bases and the J gene lost 2 bases, with 9 bases spanning the gap. This CDR3 is CASSLTPGNYGYTF. CDR3 bases: TGTGCCAGCAGCTTAACCCCAGGAAACTATGGCTACACCTTC. Filled out from reference TRBV11-2 and TRBJ1-2, the complete variable domain reads EAGVAQSPRYKIIEKRQSVAFWCNPISGHATLYWYQQILGQGPKLLIQFQNNGVVDDSQLPKDRFSAERLKGVDSTLKIQPAKLEDSAVYLCASSLTPGNYGYTFGSGTRLTVV.

The chain recombines TRBV6-6 with TRBJ1-5; TRBD1 agrees at 9 bases. CDR1 MNHNY and CDR2 SVGAGI come from the germline V gene (reference sequence). V trimming: 5 bases; J trimming: 0 bases; junction bases outside the gene matches: 11. This CDR3 region has 18 residues. CDR3 bases: TGTGCCAGCAGTCCCACCCGGGACAGGGCATATAGCAATCAGCCCCAGCATTTT. Protein sequence: CASSPTRDRAYSNQPQHF.

This chain uses TRBV6-1 with TRBJ2-1; D is perhaps TRBD1 (5 bases). V gave up 3 bases and J gave up 7 bases, with 19 bases separating them. The germline V gene encodes CDR1 MNHNS and CDR2 SASEGT. The CDR3 spans 16 residues. This CDR3 is CASSDSSWKGVNEQFF. In nucleotides, the CDR3 is TGTGCCAGCAGTGATTCCAGTTGGAAAGGGGTAAATGAGCAGTTCTTC.

The chain is built from TRBV9 and TRBJ1-1, with a possible D match to TRBD1 (5 bases). The V gene's germline CDR1 is SGDLS and CDR2 YYNGEE. The CDR3 has 15 residues. The germline V and J ends were trimmed by 0 bases and 0 bases, with 9 bases remaining between them. This CDR3 reads CASSVGGVMNTEAFF. Written as DNA, the CDR3 is TGTGCCAGCAGCGTAGGGGGGGTGATGAACACTGAAGCTTTCTTT.

In its sample, this clone was seen once. V usage is TRBV10-1 and J usage is TRBJ2-1; the D gene is possibly TRBD2 (7 bases). The CDR3 consists of 18 residues. Trimming removed 2 bases at V and 4 bases at J, with 21 bases between. Germline values: CDR1 WNHNN, CDR2 SYGVQD (reference sequence). CDR3 bases: TGCGCCAGCAGTGAGATCCTCGGGAACAGGGAGGGGTACAATGAGCAGTTCTTC. As protein: CASSEILGNREGYNEQFF.

The CDR3 is CASSYSARRTEAFF. The CDR3 nucleotides read TGTGCCAGCAGTTACTCAGCCCGGAGGACTGAAGCTTTCTTT. The chain joins TRBV6-6 to TRBJ1-1, with D hard to call. The V and J ends lost 0 bases and 5 bases respectively, with 10 bases between them. The CDR3 runs to 14 residues. Germline V CDR1 and CDR2: MNHNY, SVGAGI (reference sequence).

The chain is built from TRBV2 and TRBJ1-1, with D hard to call. The germline V gene encodes CDR1 SNHLY and CDR2 FYNNEI. Trimming took off 10 bases at V and 6 bases at J, with 18 bases between the two ends. The CDR3 is 13 residues long. CDR3 in DNA: TGTGCCACTTCCTCCAGAGAAGATGCTGAAGCTTTCTTT. The encoded protein is CATSSREDAEAFF.

In DNA form, the CDR3 reads TGTGCCAGCAGATCCTCCGGGACTAGCCTTTACGAGCAGTACTTC. Its translation is CASRSSGTSLYEQYF. V is TRBV6-5 and J is TRBJ2-7; 9 bases map to TRBD2. The CDR3 length is 15 residues. Trimming took 6 bases from V and 4 from J; bases not matched to a gene: 10. CDR1 and CDR2 from the germline V gene are MNHEY and SVGAGI.

This clone was seen a single time. V and J are TRBV27 and TRBJ1-4; maybe TRBD1 (6 bases). V was trimmed by 6 bases and J by 7 bases, leaving 21 bases between them. The CDR3 length is 16 residues. Per germline, CDR1 MNHEY and CDR2 SMNVEV (reference sequence). The chain's CDR3 is CASRGRTGGDLEKLFF. The CDR3 coding sequence is TGTGCCAGCAGGGGACGTACGGGGGGCGACCTTGAAAAACTGTTTTTT.

The chain is built from TRBV4-1 and TRBJ2-1, with no clear D. This CDR3 comprises 13 residues. V was pared by 6 bases and J by 1 base, with 7 bases between. The germline V gene encodes CDR1 MGHRA and CDR2 YSYEKL. The CDR3 protein is CASRLESYNEQFF. The CDR3, as DNA: TGCGCCAGCAGGCTAGAGTCCTACAATGAGCAGTTCTTC.